Presented here are 24 T cell receptor beta chains from one specimen sequenced in a study of blood T cells in healthy people across ages. A sample-barcoded 5' primer and a J-beta primer mix were used in a second PCR of roughly 6 to 11 cycles. MiXCR, run by TCRdb on the 5' RACE reads, gives a single entry per CDR3 protein. There are under 700,000 distinct CDR3 sequences in the sample; around 24% occur only once, and just over 8.5% lies in the top ten. These same records also appear under a second study, on T cells of mothers and their children.

What was sequenced was blood. These receptors all come from a boy younger than 18 in good health.

The chain combines TRBV27 with TRBJ1-1; 12 nucleotides agree with TRBD1. Germline V lookup: CDR1 MNHEY, CDR2 SMNVEV (reference sequence). V gave up 4 bases and J gave up 4 bases; unmatched junction bases: 1. This CDR3 has 14 amino acids. CDR3 DNA: TGTGCCAGCAGTTCGGGACAGGGGGCCACTGAAGCTTTCTTT. Its translation is CASSSGQGATEAFF.

This clonotype was seen more than once but under ten times. The chain joins TRBV4-3 to TRBJ1-2; 7 bases fit TRBD1. The junction had 9 bases not matched to a gene; V was cut back by 4 bases and J by 7 bases. Germline loops: CDR1 LGHNA, CDR2 YSLEER. The CDR3 has 14 residues. The CDR3 sequence: CASSPRDRTLGYTF. The CDR3 DNA reads TGCGCCAGCAGCCCTAGGGACAGAACCCTTGGCTACACCTTC.

The CDR3 nucleotides are TGTGCCAGCAGCTTAGGCGCACAGGAACTCTATGAAAAACTGTTTTTT. It encodes CASSLGAQELYEKLFF. The chain carries TRBV7-9 and TRBJ1-4; tentative D call: TRBD1 (5 bases). V lost 1 base and J lost 6, with 15 bases in between. CDR1 is SEHNR, CDR2 FQNEAQ, per germline (reference sequence). The CDR3 has 16 amino acids.

This clonotype was counted a few times. This rearrangement joins TRBV6-2 or TRBV6-3 to TRBJ1-1; 8 nucleotides match TRBD1. This CDR3 contains 15 residues. CDR1 is MNHEY and CDR2 is SVGEGT in the germline V gene. Trimming at V came to 5 bases and at J to 6 bases, leaving 11 bases not matched to a gene. CDR3 loop: CASSPPLDRGAEAFF. DNA for the CDR3: TGTGCCAGCAGTCCCCCACTCGACAGGGGCGCTGAAGCTTTCTTT.

The V and J genes are TRBV20-1 and TRBJ2-4; 12 positions match TRBD2. Germline V gives CDR1 DFQATT, CDR2 SNEGSKA (reference sequence). The V gene end was trimmed by 3 bases and the J gene end by 0 bases; junction bases not matched to a gene: 9. The CDR3 is 18 residues long. The CDR3 loop reads CSASETSGGTLAKNIQYF. The CDR3 bases are TGCAGTGCTAGTGAGACTAGCGGGGGTACACTAGCCAAAAACATTCAGTACTTC.

The V and J genes are TRBV28 and TRBJ1-1; 7 bases are a match to TRBD1. This CDR3 is built from 15 residues. V gave up 5 bases and J gave up 6 bases; unmatched junction bases: 12. Germline-derived CDR1 and CDR2 are MDHEN and SYDVKM. For the CDR3, the DNA is TGTGCCAGCAGTCCGCTTAGACAGGGTAGGGCTGAAGCTTTCTTT. It yields the protein CASSPLRQGRAEAFF.

In its sample, this clonotype was seen a few times. V is TRBV28 and J is TRBJ1-4; D uncertain. This CDR3 has 15 amino acids. The V gene lost 7 bases and the J gene lost 0 bases, with 12 bases spanning the gap. The germline gives CDR1 MDHEN, CDR2 SYDVKM. CDR3 nucleotide sequence: TGTGCCAGCACCAATTTGGCTGCAACTAATGAAAAACTGTTTTTT. This translates into CASTNLAATNEKLFF. Combining the CDR3 with reference TRBV28 and TRBJ1-4 gives the whole variable domain DVKVTQSSRYLVKRTGEKVFLECVQDMDHENMFWYRQDPGLGLRLIYFSYDVKMKEKGDIPEGYSVSREKKERFSLILESASTNQTSMYLCASTNLAATNEKLFFGSGTQLSVL.

This chain connects TRBV5-6 to TRBJ2-5; tentatively, D is TRBD1 (6 bases). V gave up 0 bases and J gave up 4 bases, with 16 bases separating them. Germline CDR1 reads SGHDT; CDR2 reads YYEEEE. CDR3 length equals 16 residues. DNA of the CDR3: TGTGCCAGCAGCTTGGTCTCTCGAGGGGGTGGAGAGACCCAGTACTTC. It translates to CASSLVSRGGGETQYF.

The genes are TRBV9 and TRBJ2-1; 8 bases map to TRBD2. Germline V lookup: CDR1 SGDLS, CDR2 YYNGEE. Trimming removed 2 bases from V and 6 bases from J; junction bases left unmatched: 7. The CDR3 spans 15 residues. CDR3 sequence: CASSVGGAHGNEQFF. CDR3 coding DNA: TGTGCCAGCAGCGTCGGGGGGGCCCACGGCAATGAGCAGTTCTTC.

The table lists this clonotype with a few counts. The chain has TRBV12-3 or TRBV12-4 and TRBJ2-1; 10 nucleotides agree with TRBD2. V was clipped by 6 bases and J by 0 bases; unmatched bases: 2. The CDR3 loop spans 15 amino acids. The CDR3 coding sequence is TGTGCCAGCAGATCTAGCGGGGGCTCCTACAATGAGCAGTTCTTC. It encodes CASRSSGGSYNEQFF.

In this sample, this clonotype turned up a few times. V and J are TRBV4-3 and TRBJ2-3; no definite D call. Germline V gene lookup returns CDR1 LGHNA and CDR2 YSLEER. The V and J ends lost 4 bases and 0 bases respectively, with 8 bases between them. This CDR3 region has 14 residues. The DNA of the CDR3 is TGCGCCAGCAGCCGTCTGCGTAGCACAGATACGCAGTATTTT. Its protein product is CASSRLRSTDTQYF.

This chain joins TRBV20-1 and TRBJ1-1, with D uncertain. CDR3 size: 9 residues. V was clipped by 1 base and J by 8 bases, with 2 bases between them. Germline-derived CDR1 and CDR2 are DFQATT and SNEGSKA (reference sequence). The CDR3 DNA is TGCAGTGCTAGAGTCGAAGCTTTCTTT. It codes for CSARVEAFF.

J is TRBJ2-5 and V is TRBV5-1, with no clear D. This CDR3 contains 14 residues. Trimming took off 3 bases at V and 6 bases at J, with 15 bases between the two ends. The germline CDR1 and CDR2 sequences are SGHRS and YFSETQ. The CDR3 DNA is TGCGCCAGCAGCTACGACCACTCGAGGAAGACCCAGTACTTC. It codes for CASSYDHSRKTQYF.

This clonotype was observed at least ten times. V and J are TRBV24-1 and TRBJ2-1; D is perhaps TRBD1 (5 bases). Trimming cost V 4 bases and J 1 base, with 10 bases left between them. CDR3 length: 15 residues. Per the germline V gene, CDR1 is KGHDR and CDR2 is SFDVKD. Here the CDR3 reads CATSEPGLSYNEQFF. The DNA of the CDR3 is TGTGCCACCAGTGAACCAGGGTTGTCCTACAATGAGCAGTTCTTC.

The rearrangement joins TRBV27 to TRBJ2-5; D remains ambiguous. The CDR3 runs 15 residues. The germline V gene encodes CDR1 MNHEY and CDR2 SMNVEV (reference sequence). Trimming cost V 0 bases and J 5 bases, with 13 bases left between them. The CDR3 DNA is TGTGCCAGCAGTTTATCCGCCGGAGTCGGGGAGACCCAGTACTTC. It translates to CASSLSAGVGETQYF.

The chain joins TRBV5-1 to TRBJ2-3; D could derive from TRBD1 or TRBD2 (5 bases each). V was pared by 6 bases and J by 0 bases, with 11 bases between. This CDR3 is 14 amino acids long. Germline CDR1 reads SGHRS; CDR2 reads YFSETQ. The CDR3 loop is CASIPGRSTDTQYF. CDR3 coding DNA: TGCGCCAGCATCCCGGGACGTAGCACAGATACGCAGTATTTT.

V is TRBV14 and J is TRBJ2-5; TRBD2 might be the D (5 bases). The CDR3 is 16 amino acids. Germline-derived CDR1 and CDR2 are SGHDN and FVKESK. The V gene lost 0 bases and the J gene lost 5 bases, with 16 bases spanning the gap. As DNA, the CDR3 is TGTGCCAGCAGCCAAGAACCACGCCTCCGAGGGGAGACCCAGTACTTC. It yields the protein CASSQEPRLRGETQYF. The full variable domain, in which reference TRBV14 and TRBJ2-5 provide the parts outside the CDR3, is EAGVTQFPSHSVIEKGQTVTLRCDPISGHDNLYWYRRVMGKEIKFLLHFVKESKQDESGMPNNRFLAERTGGTYSTLKVQPAELEDSGVYFCASSQEPRLRGETQYFGPGTRLLVL.

Notes on this clonotype: A much larger clone lies a single base off, so this may be a read error. The J gene is TRBJ2-5, the V gene TRBV7-6; 12 bases line up with TRBD1. CDR1 and CDR2 (germline): SGHVS, FNYEAQ. CDR3 length: 16 residues. The CDR3 coding sequence is TGTGCCGGCAGCTTGGGGACAGGGGGCTTGAGAGAGACCCAGTACTTC. It is translated as CAGSLGTGGLRETQYF.

Only a few counts were recorded for this clonotype. The rearrangement links TRBV20-1 to TRBJ2-1, with 7 bases fitting TRBD2. Unmatched junction bases numbered 16, after V lost 4 bases and J lost 4 bases. The CDR3 has 17 residues. The germline CDR1 and CDR2 sequences are DFQATT and SNEGSKA (reference sequence). The CDR3: CSATPRGGRASYNEQFF. DNA for the CDR3: TGCAGTGCTACCCCACGGGGCGGGAGAGCCTCTTACAATGAGCAGTTCTTC.

The sample holds a few counts of this clonotype. A junction boundary mismatches the germline segment, possibly from a read error. The chain joins TRBV7-7 to TRBJ2-5, with D uncertain. The germline CDR1 and CDR2 sequences are SSHAT and FNYEAQ (reference sequence). CDR3 length: 13 residues. CDR3 sequence: CASSSTRIETQYF. As DNA, the CDR3 is TGTGCTAGCAGCTCGACTCGCATAGAGACCCAGTACTTC.

This clonotype has a handful of counts. The chain combines TRBV10-3 with TRBJ2-6; 10 bases match TRBD1. The CDR3 spans 17 residues. The germline gives CDR1 ENHRY, CDR2 SYGVKD. Trimming at V came to 4 bases and at J to 1 base, leaving 4 bases not matched to a gene. The CDR3 bases are TGTGCCATCAGTGGGACAGGGGGTCGGTCTGGGGCCAACGTCCTGACTTTC. Residues: CAISGTGGRSGANVLTF.

The chain employs TRBV29-1 and TRBJ2-7; a possible D gene is TRBD2 (5 bases). The V end was cut by 6 bases, the J end by 5 bases, with 11 bases between. Germline V gene sequence: CDR1 SQVTM, CDR2 ANQGSEA. The CDR3 spans 11 residues. The CDR3 spells CSVNEGHEQYF. The CDR3 region has the DNA TGCAGCGTCAACGAGGGCCACGAGCAGTACTTC.

This clonotype was detected a few times. The V and J genes are TRBV6-1 and TRBJ2-7, with D maybe TRBD2 (6 bases). Per germline, CDR1 MNHNS and CDR2 SASEGT. The CDR3 is 17 residues long. The ends were cut back, 4 bases at V and 0 bases at J, with 19 bases in the middle. The CDR3 DNA reads as TGTGCCAGCAGTGCCCCCGGCGGGAAGGTGAGCTCCTACGAGCAGTACTTC. Protein sequence: CASSAPGGKVSSYEQYF.

This clonotype has only a few counts. This chain uses TRBV27 with TRBJ2-5; 8 bases map to TRBD2. The DNA end is a closer match to TRBJ2-7, so the J assignment may be wrong. The CDR3 has 15 residues. CDR1 and CDR2 from the germline V gene are MNHEY and SMNVEV (reference sequence). The CDR3 DNA follows: TGTGCCAGCAGTCCCTATTCCGGGGGGGTCAGCGAGCAGTACTTC. Protein product: CASSPYSGGVSEQYF.